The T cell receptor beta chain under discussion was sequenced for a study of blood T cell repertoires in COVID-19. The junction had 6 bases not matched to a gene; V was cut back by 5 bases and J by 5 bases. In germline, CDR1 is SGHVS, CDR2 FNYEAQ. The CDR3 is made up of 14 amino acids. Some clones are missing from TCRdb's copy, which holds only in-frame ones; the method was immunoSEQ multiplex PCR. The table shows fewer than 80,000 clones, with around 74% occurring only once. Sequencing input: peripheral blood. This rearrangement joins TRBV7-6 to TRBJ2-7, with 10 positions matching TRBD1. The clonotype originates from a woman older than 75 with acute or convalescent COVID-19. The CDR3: CASSKRDRGDEQYF. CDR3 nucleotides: TGTGCCAGCAGCAAAAGGGACAGGGGAGACGAGCAGTACTTC.